The rows below give T cell receptor beta chains drawn from one sample of a study of cytomegalovirus exposure and HLA in healthy donors. Sequencing used immunoSEQ multiplex PCR; TCRdb keeps in-frame clones, though not all of them. The repertoire has around 45,000 clones, 72% of them found once; the top ten carry around 5.9%. Sequencing input: PBMCs. These receptors came from a man under 40 in good health and CMV-seronegative. Both conserved end residues are part of each CDR3. D genes are given only for firm matches. For some rows the clone size is stated as once, few or many, or as a class when expanded; others skip it.

V gene,clone size,J gene,D gene,CDR3 protein,CDR3 DNA
TRBV11-2,.,TRBJ2-5,.,CASSLRRGETQYF,TGTGCCAGCAGCTTAAGGAGGGGAGAGACCCAGTACTTC
TRBV5-5,.,TRBJ2-7,TRBD1,CASSTGTGSDEQYF,TGTGCCAGCAGCACAGGGACAGGGAGCGACGAGCAGTACTTC
TRBV30,few,TRBJ1-4,.,CAWSVRQPNEKLFF,TGTGCCTGGAGTGTACGACAGCCAAATGAAAAACTGTTTTTT
TRBV30,once,TRBJ2-2,TRBD2,CAWSVFSGLDLGELFF,TGTGCCTGGAGTGTTTTTTCTGGACTAGATCTCGGGGAGCTGTTTTTT
TRBV7-8,.,TRBJ2-1,.,CASSFRLNRFGEQFF,TGTGCCAGCAGCTTTAGGCTGAACAGGTTCGGTGAGCAGTTCTTC
TRBV6-5,few,TRBJ2-7,.,CASSYNLDEQYF,TGTGCCAGCAGTTACAATCTAGACGAGCAGTACTTC
TRBV7-9,once,TRBJ1-1,.,CASSSFDTEAFF,TGTGCCAGCAGCTCTTTCGACACTGAAGCTTTCTTT
TRBV30,.,TRBJ2-3,TRBD1,CAWKGTAGRPDTQYF,TGTGCCTGGAAAGGGACAGCAGGACGTCCAGATACGCAGTATTTT
TRBV7-8,.,TRBJ2-7,.,CASGGLMAPYEQYF,TGTGCCAGCGGGGGACTTATGGCTCCTTACGAGCAGTACTTC
TRBV7-2,.,TRBJ2-3,TRBD2,CASSYRAGAGTDTQYF,TGTGCCAGCAGCTATAGAGCGGGAGCCGGAACAGATACGCAGTATTTT
TRBV27,.,TRBJ2-7,.,CASSWSTGDGYEQYF,TGTGCCAGCAGTTGGTCCACGGGGGATGGTTACGAGCAGTACTTC
TRBV19,.,TRBJ2-7,.,CASSANPGYEQYF,TGTGCCAGTAGTGCTAATCCGGGCTACGAGCAGTACTTC
TRBV5-6,few,TRBJ2-7,TRBD1,CASSLRVGIDRGQGEQYF,TGTGCCAGCAGCTTGCGGGTGGGGATCGACAGGGGGCAGGGCGAGCAGTACTTC
TRBV5-4,.,TRBJ2-7,TRBD2,CASSSRLAGGPYEQYF,TGTGCCAGCAGCTCCCGACTAGCGGGAGGGCCCTACGAGCAGTACTTC
TRBV10-2,.,TRBJ2-3,TRBD2,CASNHGGEEGTDTQYF,TGCGCCAGCAACCATGGGGGGGAGGAGGGCACAGATACGCAGTATTTT
TRBV19,.,TRBJ1-2,.,CASSEFDYGYTF,TGTGCCAGTAGCGAGTTCGACTATGGCTACACCTTC
TRBV7-9,.,TRBJ2-1,.,CASSSVRQDRWWSYNEQFF,TGTGCCAGCAGCTCCGTCCGACAGGACCGGTGGTGGTCCTACAATGAGCAGTTCTTC
TRBV11-2,.,TRBJ2-7,.,CASSLGYSLDRGDEQYF,TGTGCCAGCAGCTTAGGATACTCGTTAGACAGAGGAGACGAGCAGTACTTC
TRBV10-2,.,TRBJ2-3,.,CASSFTGSADTQYF,TGCGCCAGCAGTTTTACAGGGTCAGCAGATACGCAGTATTTT
TRBV4-1,.,TRBJ2-1,TRBD2,CASSPPLSGRTNEQFF,TGCGCCAGCAGCCCCCCACTGAGCGGGAGAACGAATGAGCAGTTCTTC
TRBV29-1,few,TRBJ2-7,.,CSVEDRGRYEQYF,TGCAGCGTTGAAGACAGGGGTAGGTACGAGCAGTACTTC
TRBV2,.,TRBJ1-3,.,CATRRRWVGETSGGNTIYF,TGTGCCACCAGGCGACGCTGGGTTGGGGAGACCAGTGGAGGAAACACCATATATTTT
TRBV6-1,few,TRBJ2-1,TRBD1,CASSTGQGLEQFF,TGTGCCAGCAGTACAGGACAGGGACTTGAGCAGTTCTTC
TRBV29-1,few,TRBJ2-5,.,CSVGVGRETQYF,TGCAGCGTTGGCGTTGGCAGGGAGACCCAGTACTTC
TRBV6-1,.,TRBJ1-5,TRBD1,CASSSDRLVIQPQHF,TGTGCCAGCAGCTCGGACAGGTTGGTGATTCAGCCCCAGCATTTT
TRBV7-9,once,TRBJ2-1,TRBD2,CASSLGAGGQLEQFF,TGTGCCAGCAGCTTGGGAGCGGGAGGGCAGCTTGAGCAGTTCTTC